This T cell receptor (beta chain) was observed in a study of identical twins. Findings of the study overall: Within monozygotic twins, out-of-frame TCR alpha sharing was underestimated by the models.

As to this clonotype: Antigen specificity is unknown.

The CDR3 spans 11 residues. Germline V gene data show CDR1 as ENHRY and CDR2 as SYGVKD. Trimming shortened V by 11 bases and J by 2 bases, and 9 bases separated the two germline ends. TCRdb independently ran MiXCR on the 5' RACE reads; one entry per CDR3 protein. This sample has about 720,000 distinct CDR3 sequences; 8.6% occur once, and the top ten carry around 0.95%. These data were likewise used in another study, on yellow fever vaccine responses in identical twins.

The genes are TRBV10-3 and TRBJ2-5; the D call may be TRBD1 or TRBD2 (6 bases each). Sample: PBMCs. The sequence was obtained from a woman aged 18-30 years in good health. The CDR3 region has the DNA TGTGCCGGCGGGACACAAGAGACCCAGTACTTC. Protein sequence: CAGGTQETQYF.